This entry lists 5 T cell receptor beta chains sequenced from one sample in a study of molecular identifiers for immune sequencing clone quantification. TCRdb re-analysed the PCR reads in MiXCR, keeping a single row per CDR3 protein. The sample records some 680,000 distinct CDR3 sequences, 25% being singletons. The specimen was naive CD8+ T cells from blood, with Jurkat cell RNA spiked in. Indicated subset: FACS-sorted CD8+CD4-CCR7+CD45RA+ naive T cells. The receptors originated from a human donor in good health. Some libraries in this study had Jurkat cell RNA spiked in.

Ten or more counts support this clonotype. The chain links TRBV21-1 to TRBJ1-1. TRBV21-1 is a recognized pseudogene. The CDR3 spans 13 residues. CDR3 sequence reads: CASSIQEVAEAFF. CDR3 in DNA: TGTGCCAGCAGCATCCAGGAGGTGGCTGAAGCTTTCTTT.

The sample holds many counts of this clonotype. The junction does not match germline at one end; this may be a read error. This sequence joins TRBV4-3 and TRBJ2-5; D is unresolved. CDR3 length equals 15 residues. Germline assignment: CDR1 LGHNA and CDR2 YSLEER. This chain's CDR3 is CASSQDLARQESQYF. DNA of the CDR3: TGCGCCAGCAGCCAAGATCTGGCACGTCAAGAGTCCCAGTACTTC.

The chain carries TRBV27 and TRBJ1-2, with D possibly matching TRBD1 (6 bases). Germline lookup yields CDR1 MNHEY and CDR2 SMNVEV (reference sequence). This CDR3 spans 14 amino acids. Trimming cost V 4 bases and J 8 bases, with 17 bases left between them. The CDR3: CASSSRPAGVGYTF. The CDR3 nucleotides read TGTGCCAGCAGTTCCCGCCCCGCAGGGGTCGGCTACACCTTC.

The genes are TRBV7-9 and TRBJ2-2; 8 positions agree with TRBD1. The germline CDR1 and CDR2 sequences are SEHNR and FQNEAQ (reference sequence). The length of the CDR3 is 15 residues. V lost 10 bases to trimming and J lost 5 bases; unmatched junction nucleotides: 12. The CDR3 here is CATVLGRGQTGELFF. CDR3 in DNA: TGTGCCACAGTTTTGGGCAGGGGGCAAACCGGGGAGCTGTTTTTT.

V and J are TRBV30 and TRBJ1-1; D not resolved. V was clipped by 2 bases and J by 14 bases, with 15 bases between them. Germline CDR1 and CDR2: GTSNPN and SVGIG (reference sequence). CDR3 length: 11 amino acids. The CDR3 loop is CAWSPGTGAFF. CDR3 coding DNA: TGTGCCTGGAGTCCTGGAACTGGAGCATTCTTT.